This T cell receptor beta chain derives from a study of identical twins. TCRdb re-called the 5' RACE reads with MiXCR, one entry per CDR3 protein. The sample includes hundreds of thousands of distinct CDR3 sequences, approximately 7.3% of them seen just once. This clonotype was seen a handful of times. Antigen unknown. Study findings and constraints: Within cord blood, abundant beta clonotypes carried fewer insertions, but memory repertoires showed no such trend. Models, which agreed with sharing between unrelated individuals, nonetheless underestimated the out-of-frame TCR alpha sharing seen in monozygotic twins.

J was trimmed by 6 bases and V by 4 bases; bases with no gene match: 5. This CDR3 is built from 15 residues. The V gene's germline CDR1 is LGHDT and CDR2 YNNKEL (reference sequence). A further study also used this sample, focusing on yellow fever vaccine responses in identical twins.

Sequenced input: CD8+ T cells sorted from blood. The chain combines TRBV3-1 with TRBJ2-1, with 11 bases lining up with TRBD2. The sequence was collected from a woman aged 18-29 years in good health. For the CDR3, the DNA is TGTGCCAGCAGCCCCCTCGGACTAGCGGGCAATGAGCAGTTCTTC. Translating it yields CASSPLGLAGNEQFF.